This T cell receptor (beta chain) was captured by sequencing in a study of blood T cell dynamics during melanoma immunotherapy. Study summary: Standard first-line treatment here was pembrolizumab or nivolumab plus ipilimumab in metastatic melanoma.

The CDR3 consists of 13 residues. Looked up from germline, CDR1 is GTSNPN and CDR2 is SVGIG (reference sequence). Losses at the gene ends were 7 bases for V and 5 bases for J; bases not matched to a gene: 6. Measured with immunoSEQ multiplex PCR; TCRdb has only the in-frame clones, and not every one. Among approximately 6,800 clones, about four fifths were seen once, and the ten largest hold approximately 16%. As to time point: pre-treatment baseline. This sequence originates from a human donor with melanoma. Sequenced material: blood, taken from a patient treated with checkpoint blockade. The chain has TRBV30 and TRBJ2-2; the match to TRBD2 covers 8 bases. CDR3 bases: TGTGCCTTCCCCCGGGGGGGAACCGGGGAGCTGTTTTTT. Its protein is CAFPRGGTGELFF.